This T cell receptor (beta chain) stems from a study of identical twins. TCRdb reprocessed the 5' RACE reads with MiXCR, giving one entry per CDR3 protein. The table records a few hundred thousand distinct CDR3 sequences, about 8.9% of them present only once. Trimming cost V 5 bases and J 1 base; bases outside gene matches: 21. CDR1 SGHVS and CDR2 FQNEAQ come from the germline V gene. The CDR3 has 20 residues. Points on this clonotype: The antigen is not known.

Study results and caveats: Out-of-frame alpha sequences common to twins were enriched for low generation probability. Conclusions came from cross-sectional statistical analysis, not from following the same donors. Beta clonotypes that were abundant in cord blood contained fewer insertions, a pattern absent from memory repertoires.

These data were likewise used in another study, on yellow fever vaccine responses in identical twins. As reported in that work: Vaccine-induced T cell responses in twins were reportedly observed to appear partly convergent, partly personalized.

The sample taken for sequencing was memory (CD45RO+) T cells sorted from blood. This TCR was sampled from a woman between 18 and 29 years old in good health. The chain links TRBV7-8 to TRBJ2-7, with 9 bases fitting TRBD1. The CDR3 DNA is TGTGCCAGCAGCCCTCGCGACGCCCCTGCAAACAGGGGGCAATCCTACGAGCAGTACTTC. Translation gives CASSPRDAPANRGQSYEQYF.